This T cell receptor (beta chain) stems from a study of T cells in Graves' hyperthyroidism and ophthalmopathy. Findings and limits, study-wide: Stable hyperthyroidism was separated from ophthalmopathy by a model based on 13 V-J features.

In its sample, this clonotype was seen once. As yet, its antigen is unknown. J lost 6 bases, V lost 6 bases, and 6 bases had no gene match. The V gene's germline CDR1 is MNHNS and CDR2 SASEGT. The CDR3 spans 14 residues. Duration under 3 months, a NOSPECS grade of at least 4, and a Clinical Activity Score of at least 3 characterized the ophthalmopathy patients. Every diagnosis used clinical symptoms, serum thyroxine and TRAb, thyroid ultrasound and orbital computed tomography. What was amplified from RNA transcripts were TCR beta CDR3 regions. HTBI primers were employed in a first-round RT-PCR of the TCR CDR3. Each CDR3 protein gets one entry after TCRdb re-called the multiplex PCR reads with MiXCR. The repertoire consists of 250,000 to 400,000 distinct CDR3 sequences, with approximately 14% occurring once and the leading ten covering approximately 35%.

The rearrangement joins TRBV6-1 to TRBJ1-4, with 8 bases identical to TRBD1. This TCR derives from a woman in her thirties or forties with Graves' ophthalmopathy. Specimen: blood. CDR3 loop: CASSHRGGDEKLFF. The CDR3 nucleotides read TGTGCCAGCAGCCACAGGGGGGGAGATGAAAAACTGTTTTTT.